This T cell receptor (beta chain) comes out of a study of blood T cell repertoires in COVID-19. TCRdb's copy holds only in-frame clones and misses some; the assay was immunoSEQ multiplex PCR. This sample has 150,000 to 200,000 clones, with less than 85% found just once. The V segment lost 5 bases and the J segment 3 bases; nucleotides outside the gene matches: 10. The CDR3 extends over 16 amino acids. The germline gives CDR1 MDHEN, CDR2 SYDVKM. This receptor was taken from a human donor with acute or convalescent COVID-19. The donor label of this sample is uncertain. Material for sequencing was peripheral blood. J is TRBJ2-1 and V is TRBV28; 7 bases are a match to TRBD2. This CDR3 reads CASSPLRRTSYNEQFF. CDR3 bases: TGTGCCAGCAGTCCCCTACGGCGGACTAGCTACAATGAGCAGTTCTTC.